The rows below give T cell receptor beta chains drawn from one sample of a study of T cells in Graves' hyperthyroidism and ophthalmopathy. TCRdb reanalysed the multiplex PCR reads using MiXCR and keeps one entry per CDR3 protein. The sample consists of approximately 600,000 distinct CDR3 sequences, approximately 14% of them appearing once. Sequencing was performed on blood. All receptors come from a young woman with Graves' ophthalmopathy. Both conserved end residues are part of each CDR3. The D gene is left open where the match is weak. Expanded clones get a size class; other rows say once, few or many, or leave the size out.

V gene	clone size	D gene	J gene	CDR3 protein	CDR3 DNA
TRBV7-9	few	-	TRBJ1-1	CASSLEGGSSEAFF	TGTGCCAGCAGCTTAGAGGGGGGATCAAGTGAAGCTTTCTTT
TRBV19	many	-	TRBJ1-5	CASSADSAVFYSNQPQHF	TGTGCCAGTAGTGCCGACAGTGCTGTCTTCTATAGCAATCAGCCCCAGCATTTT
TRBV2	many	-	TRBJ2-7	CASGMGPHEQYF	TGTGCCAGCGGGATGGGCCCACACGAGCAGTACTTC
TRBV19	many	-	TRBJ1-5	CASSMSRSYSNQPQHF	TGTGCCAGTAGTATGTCCAGGTCCTATAGCAATCAGCCCCAGCATTTT
TRBV9	-	-	TRBJ2-2	CASSVRGLDTGELFF	TGTGCCAGCAGCGTAAGAGGGTTGGACACCGGGGAGCTGTTTTTT
TRBV29-1	many	TRBD1	TRBJ2-7	CSVNLRQGAYEQYF	TGCAGCGTTAACCTCCGACAGGGGGCCTACGAGCAGTACTTC
TRBV5-6	-	TRBD1	TRBJ1-2	CASSLGWTGAVLGDGYTF	TGTGCCAGCAGCTTGGGTTGGACAGGGGCTGTCCTGGGGGATGGCTACACCTTC
TRBV7-6	many	TRBD1	TRBJ2-3	CASSLGTGYADTQYF	TGTGCCAGCAGCTTAGGGACAGGGTACGCAGATACGCAGTATTTT
TRBV28	many	-	TRBJ1-2	CASSLGVADTSDYTF	TGTGCCAGCAGTTTAGGAGTGGCAGACACGTCGGACTACACCTTC
TRBV6-6	many	TRBD1	TRBJ1-2	CASSYSTGGEGNYGYTF	TGTGCCAGCAGTTACTCGACAGGGGGCGAGGGGAACTATGGCTACACCTTC
TRBV5-1	many	-	TRBJ2-2	CATTEWDGPTGELFF	TGCGCCACTACGGAATGGGACGGGCCCACCGGGGAGCTGTTTTTT
TRBV7-3	many	-	TRBJ2-5	CASSFLGETQYF	TGTGCCAGCAGCTTCCTAGGGGAGACCCAGTACTTC
TRBV24-1	few	-	TRBJ2-1	CATSDFPDEQFF	TGTGCCACCAGTGATTTCCCCGATGAGCAGTTCTTC
TRBV12-3/TRBV12-4	-	-	TRBJ1-5	CASTRQMNQPQHF	TGTGCCAGCACAAGACAGATGAATCAGCCCCAGCATTTT
TRBV27	many	TRBD2	TRBJ2-3	CASRETSVTDTQYF	TGTGCCAGCAGGGAGACTAGCGTCACAGATACGCAGTATTTT
TRBV12-3/TRBV12-4	few	-	TRBJ1-2	CASSSRGSEGYTF	TGTGCCAGCAGTTCCAGGGGATCCGAGGGCTACACCTTC
TRBV28	many	-	TRBJ2-1	CASTSSGPSEGYNEQFF	TGTGCCAGCACCTCTTCGGGCCCCAGCGAGGGGTACAATGAGCAGTTCTTC
TRBV7-3	-	TRBD1	TRBJ2-1	CASSHRDRDTEQFF	TGTGCCAGCAGCCACCGGGACAGGGACACTGAGCAGTTCTTC
TRBV7-9	-	-	TRBJ1-4	CASSLGAGTHQSTNEKLFF	TGTGCCAGCAGCTTAGGGGCCGGGACACACCAATCAACTAATGAAAAACTGTTTTTT
TRBV28	few	-	TRBJ1-3	CASTHQGGGNTIYF	TGTGCCAGCACCCACCAGGGCGGTGGAAACACCATATATTTT
TRBV11-2	many	TRBD1	TRBJ1-2	CASSPRGAGGDGYTF	TGTGCCAGCAGCCCGCGAGGGGCAGGGGGAGATGGCTACACCTTC
TRBV5-5	-	-	TRBJ1-2	CASSLVFREPNYGYTF	TGTGCCAGCAGCTTGGTCTTTCGGGAACCGAACTATGGCTACACCTTC
TRBV27	few	TRBD1	TRBJ2-2	CASSLAGQENTGELFF	TGTGCCAGCAGTTTAGCCGGACAGGAGAACACCGGGGAGCTGTTTTTT
TRBV5-1	many	-	TRBJ2-2	CASSPTGTANTGELFF	TGCGCCAGCAGCCCTACCGGGACCGCGAACACCGGGGAGCTGTTTTTT
TRBV9	few	TRBD2	TRBJ2-7	CASSVAGGGESYEQYF	TGTGCCAGCAGCGTAGCCGGGGGGGGAGAGTCCTACGAGCAGTACTTC
TRBV18	-	-	TRBJ1-1	CASSPRSLNTEAFF	TGTGCCAGCTCACCACGCAGCCTGAACACTGAAGCTTTCTTT
TRBV28	-	TRBD1	TRBJ2-1	CASSSPWDRALADVSYNEQFF	TGTGCCAGCAGTTCACCGTGGGACAGGGCCCTAGCGGACGTCTCCTACAATGAGCAGTTCTTC
TRBV11-2	many	-	TRBJ2-3	CASGTVKLNTQYF	TGTGCCAGCGGTACCGTCAAGCTCAATACGCAGTATTTT
TRBV7-3	many	TRBD2	TRBJ2-7	CASSPTSGRANEQYF	TGTGCCAGCAGCCCAACTAGCGGGAGGGCCAACGAGCAGTACTTC
TRBV28	-	TRBD2	TRBJ2-2	CASSLHAGGLLSGELFF	TGTGCCAGCAGTTTACACGCGGGAGGTCTATTGAGCGGGGAGCTGTTTTTT
TRBV24-1	many	-	TRBJ2-2	CATSDGQGYTGELFF	TGTGCCACCAGTGATGGGCAGGGGTACACCGGGGAGCTGTTTTTT
TRBV28	many	TRBD1	TRBJ1-5	CASTLYRGSNQPQHF	TGTGCCAGCACCCTTTACAGGGGTAGCAATCAGCCCCAGCATTTT
TRBV19	-	TRBD1	TRBJ2-7	CASSINPGQGAYEQYF	TGTGCCAGTAGTATTAATCCGGGACAGGGGGCCTACGAGCAGTACTTC
TRBV7-2	few	-	TRBJ1-2	CASSFILNYGYTF	TGTGCCAGCAGCTTCATTTTAAACTATGGCTACACCTTC
TRBV5-6	many	-	TRBJ2-7	CASSFPDRRSGEQYF	TGTGCCAGCAGCTTCCCTGACAGGCGATCCGGCGAGCAGTACTTC
TRBV6-2/TRBV6-3	many	TRBD1	TRBJ2-3	CASSLQGARTDTQYF	TGTGCCAGCAGCCTACAGGGGGCGCGAACAGATACGCAGTATTTT
TRBV5-1	many	-	TRBJ1-3	CASSLEGDGGNTIYF	TGCGCCAGCAGCTTGGAGGGGGACGGTGGAAACACCATATATTTT
TRBV6-1	many	-	TRBJ1-1	CASSITFVTEAFF	TGTGCCAGCAGTATCACTTTTGTAACTGAAGCTTTCTTT
TRBV11-2	-	TRBD2	TRBJ2-1	CASSLALSGRFNEQFF	TGTGCCAGCAGCTTAGCCCTTAGCGGGAGGTTCAATGAGCAGTTCTTC
TRBV27	few	-	TRBJ2-5	CASSLSPSKTQYF	TGTGCCAGCAGTTTATCGCCCTCAAAGACCCAGTACTTC
TRBV28	many	-	TRBJ1-5	CASSSRQPQHF	TGTGCCAGCAGTTCGCGTCAGCCCCAGCATTTT
TRBV12-3/TRBV12-4	few	-	TRBJ1-1	CASKGGAGGGEAFF	TGTGCCAGCAAGGGGGGGGCGGGGGGGGGTGAAGCTTTCTTT
TRBV9	-	TRBD1	TRBJ2-1	CASSEKGAILKGHNEQFF	TGTGCCAGCAGCGAAAAGGGGGCGATCCTAAAAGGACACAATGAGCAGTTCTTC
TRBV27	many	-	TRBJ1-1	CAYMNTEAFF	TGTGCGTATATGAACACTGAAGCTTTCTTT
TRBV24-1	-	-	TRBJ2-1	CATSDQRGVVPFF	TGTGCCACCAGTGACCAAAGAGGGGTAGTTCCGTTCTTC
TRBV6-1	-	-	TRBJ1-6	CASTKSVFSPLHF	TGTGCCAGCACTAAATCGGTCTTCTCACCCCTCCACTTT
TRBV12-3/TRBV12-4	many	-	TRBJ1-2	CASSGSSNYGYTF	TGTGCCAGCAGTGGGTCCTCAAACTATGGCTACACCTTC
TRBV10-3	many	TRBD1	TRBJ1-6	CAIRGTGAYNSPLHF	TGTGCCATCAGAGGGACAGGGGCTTATAATTCACCCCTCCACTTT
TRBV30	many	TRBD2	TRBJ2-1	CAWASGRSYNEQFF	TGTGCCTGGGCTAGCGGGAGATCTTACAATGAGCAGTTCTTC
TRBV20-1	many	-	TRBJ1-1	CSAMGSGYTEAFF	TGCAGTGCTATGGGGAGTGGATACACTGAAGCTTTCTTT
TRBV2	many	-	TRBJ2-6	CASSPFGRGGANVLTF	TGTGCCAGCAGCCCTTTTGGGCGTGGGGGGGCCAACGTCCTGACTTTC